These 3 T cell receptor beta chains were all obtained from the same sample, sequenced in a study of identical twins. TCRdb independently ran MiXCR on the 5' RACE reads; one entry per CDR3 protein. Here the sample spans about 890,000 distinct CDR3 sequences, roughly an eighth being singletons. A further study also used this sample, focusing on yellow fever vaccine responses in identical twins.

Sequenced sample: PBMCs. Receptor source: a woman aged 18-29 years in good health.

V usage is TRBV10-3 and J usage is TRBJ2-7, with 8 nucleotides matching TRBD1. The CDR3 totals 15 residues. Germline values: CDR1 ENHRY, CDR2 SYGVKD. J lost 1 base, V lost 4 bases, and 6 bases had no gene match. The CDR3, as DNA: TGTGCCATCAGTGCACAAAACAGGGGGTCCTACGAGCAGTACGTC. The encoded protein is CAISAQNRGSYEQYV.

CDR3 sequence reads: CASSLNLGGEKLFF. DNA for the CDR3: TGTGCCAGCAGTTTGAACCTGGGGGGTGAAAAACTGTTTTTT. J is TRBJ1-4 and V is TRBV12-3 or TRBV12-4, with a possible D match to TRBD1 (5 bases). Trimming took 3 bases from V and 7 from J, leaving 12 bases between them. This CDR3 region has 14 residues.

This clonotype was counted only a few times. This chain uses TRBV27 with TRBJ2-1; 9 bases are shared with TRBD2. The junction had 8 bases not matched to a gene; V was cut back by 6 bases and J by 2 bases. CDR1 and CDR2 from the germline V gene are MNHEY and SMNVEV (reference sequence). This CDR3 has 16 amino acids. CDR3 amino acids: CASRPTRGRAYNEQFF. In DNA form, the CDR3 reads TGTGCCAGCAGACCGACCCGCGGGAGGGCCTACAATGAGCAGTTCTTC.